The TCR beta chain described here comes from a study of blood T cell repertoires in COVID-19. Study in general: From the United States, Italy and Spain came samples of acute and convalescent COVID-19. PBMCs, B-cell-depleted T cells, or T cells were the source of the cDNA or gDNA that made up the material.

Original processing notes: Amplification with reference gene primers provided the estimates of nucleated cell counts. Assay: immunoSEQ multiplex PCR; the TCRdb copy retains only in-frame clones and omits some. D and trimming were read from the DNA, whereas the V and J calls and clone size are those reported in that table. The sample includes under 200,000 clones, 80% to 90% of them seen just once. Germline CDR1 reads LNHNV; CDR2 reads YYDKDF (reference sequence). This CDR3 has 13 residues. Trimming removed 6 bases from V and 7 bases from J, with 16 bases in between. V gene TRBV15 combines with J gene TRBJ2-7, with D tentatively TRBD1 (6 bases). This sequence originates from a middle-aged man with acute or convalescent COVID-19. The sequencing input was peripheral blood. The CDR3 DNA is TGTGCCACCAGTCAGGATCAGGGGAGAGAGCAGTACTTC. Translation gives CATSQDQGREQYF.